Given below is one TCR beta chain in context. No antigen is known for it. The sample comes from a study of OX40 agonist ivuxolimab in advanced cancers. For the study at large: Administration of intravenous ivuxolimab to patients occurred every 2 weeks at 0.01 to 10 mg/kg. Whole-study findings and limits: At doses 0.1 to 3.0 mg/kg, CD4+ and CD8+ clones expanded.

Measured with immunoSEQ multiplex PCR; TCRdb has only the in-frame clones, and not every one. There are about 61,000 clones in the sample; roughly four fifths occur only once, and 3.4% lies in the top ten. Trimming took 0 bases from V and 9 from J, leaving 24 bases between them. This CDR3 has 18 residues. The V gene's germline CDR1 is SGHDN and CDR2 FVKESK. Sample: CD4+ or CD8+ T cells sorted from blood, taken in a trial of the OX40 agonist ivuxolimab. The receptor comes from an adult with an advanced solid tumor such as melanoma, head and neck, liver or kidney cancer. V gene TRBV14 combines with J gene TRBJ2-1; D is tentatively TRBD1 or TRBD2 (5 bases each). The CDR3 sequence: CASSQEVDSGLIFSEQFF. For the CDR3, the DNA is TGTGCCAGCAGCCAAGAGGTCGACAGCGGACTGATATTTAGTGAGCAGTTCTTC.